One sample yielded the 5 T cell receptor beta chains listed below, sequenced in a study of low-dose radiotherapy and immunotherapy resistance in tumors. A constant-region primer paired with the V-primer adapter amplified TCRs over roughly 18 PCR cycles. TCRdb re-called the reads through MiXCR, storing one row per CDR3 protein. Among under 60,000 distinct CDR3 sequences listed, 10% to 15% were seen once. Time point given: before trial treatment. This material consisted of PBMCs, taken before treatment. These TCRs come from a female donor with ovarian cancer.

The chain has TRBV6-8 and TRBJ2-2; TRBD2 aligns across 7 bases. This CDR3 region has 14 residues. Germline loops: CDR1 MNHGY, CDR2 SAAAGT. With 5 bases clipped from V and 6 bases from J, the junction kept 6 bases outside the gene matches. CDR3 sequence: CASSDQGGAGELFF. The DNA for the CDR3 is TGTGCCAGCAGTGACCAGGGAGGGGCCGGGGAGCTGTTTTTT.

This clonotype was observed many times. The chain has TRBV9 and TRBJ2-2; D is uncertain. CDR1 is SGDLS and CDR2 is YYNGEE in the germline V gene. The V end lost 4 bases, the J end lost 3 bases, and 7 bases lay between the germline ends. The CDR3 loop spans 13 amino acids. The CDR3 protein is CASSPQYTGELFF. In nucleotides, the CDR3 is TGTGCCAGCAGCCCCCAGTACACCGGGGAGCTGTTTTTT.

This clonotype was detected ten times or more. The V gene is TRBV28, the J gene TRBJ2-5, with D possibly matching TRBD2 (5 bases). CDR3 length equals 15 residues. Trimming shortened V by 6 bases and J by 1 base, and 15 bases separated the two germline ends. Germline assignment: CDR1 MDHEN and CDR2 SYDVKM. The CDR3 DNA reads TGTGCCAGCAGCCCGAGCGGTGGGAGCCAAGAGACCCAGTACTTC. This gives the protein CASSPSGGSQETQYF.

This clonotype came up many times. The V and J genes are TRBV7-8 and TRBJ2-5, with TRBD1 as a possible D gene (5 bases). There are 13 residues in the CDR3. The V gene's germline CDR1 is SGHVS and CDR2 FQNEAQ. The V end was cut by 5 bases, the J end by 4 bases, with 11 bases between. The CDR3 coding sequence is TGTGCCAGCAGCCAACAAAGGGGAGAGACCCAGTACTTC. Amino acid sequence: CASSQQRGETQYF.

This clonotype has at least ten counts. V gene TRBV19 combines with J gene TRBJ2-1; 11 bases line up with TRBD2. This CDR3 has 14 residues. Germline values: CDR1 LNHDA, CDR2 SQIVND (reference sequence). The junction had 8 bases not matched to a gene; V was cut back by 7 bases and J by 9 bases. CDR3 in amino acids: CASIPSGGPGEQFF. The DNA of the CDR3 is TGTGCCAGTATCCCTAGCGGGGGGCCGGGTGAGCAGTTCTTC.